These T cell receptor beta chains were read from a single sample in a study of T cells in tumors after PD-1 blockade. TCRdb's table, derived via immunoSEQ multiplex PCR, lists solely in-frame clones and lacks some. The sample lists some 4,500 clones; around 70% were seen once. Specimen: tumor tissue, collected before anti-PD-1 treatment. The source of these receptors is a human donor with basal cell carcinoma. Each CDR3 is given with its conserved first and last residue. D genes are given only for firm matches. For some rows the clone size is stated as once, few or many, or as a class when expanded; others skip it.

cdr3_nt: TGTGCCAGCAGCTTAGGTCTAGGGAAGACCCAGTACTTC; cdr3_aa: CASSLGLGKTQYF; j_call: TRBJ2-5; v_call: TRBV7-2; clone_size: once; d_call: NA
cdr3_nt: TGTGCCACCCTGTTAAGGTTGGCTGAAGCTTTCTTT; cdr3_aa: CATLLRLAEAFF; j_call: TRBJ1-1; v_call: TRBV2; clone_size: NA; d_call: NA
cdr3_nt: TGTGCCAGCAGTTATAGCCTAGCAACGCAGTATTTT; cdr3_aa: CASSYSLATQYF; j_call: TRBJ2-3; v_call: TRBV6-2/TRBV6-3; clone_size: NA; d_call: NA
cdr3_nt: TGTGCCAGTACCAATCGGGACAACTCTGGAAACACCATATATTTT; cdr3_aa: CASTNRDNSGNTIYF; j_call: TRBJ1-3; v_call: TRBV19; clone_size: NA; d_call: NA
cdr3_nt: TGTGCCAGCAGCCAAGGCTTTTCGGCGGGAGAAGTAGGTGGCTACGAGCAGTACTTC; cdr3_aa: CASSQGFSAGEVGGYEQYF; j_call: TRBJ2-7; v_call: TRBV4-2; clone_size: NA; d_call: TRBD2
cdr3_nt: TGCACCAGCAGCCAAGAGGGCCGGGACAGGGTAACACACACTGAAGCTTTCTTT; cdr3_aa: CTSSQEGRDRVTHTEAFF; j_call: TRBJ1-1; v_call: TRBV1; clone_size: NA; d_call: NA
cdr3_nt: TGTGCCAGCAGCTTAGCCCCCTTAACGGAAGATGGCTACACCTTC; cdr3_aa: CASSLAPLTEDGYTF; j_call: TRBJ1-2; v_call: TRBV7-2; clone_size: NA; d_call: NA
cdr3_nt: TGTGCCAGCAGCCGACCCAGGACTAGCCCTACGGATACGCAGTATTTT; cdr3_aa: CASSRPRTSPTDTQYF; j_call: TRBJ2-3; v_call: TRBV2; clone_size: large; d_call: TRBD2
cdr3_nt: TGTGCCAGCAGCTCGGAGTATTCCTACGAGCAGTACTTC; cdr3_aa: CASSSEYSYEQYF; j_call: TRBJ2-7; v_call: TRBV5-8; clone_size: NA; d_call: NA
cdr3_nt: TGTGCCAGCAGTTTGGGGGGGTTCCCTTATGGCTACACCTTC; cdr3_aa: CASSLGGFPYGYTF; j_call: TRBJ1-2; v_call: TRBV27; clone_size: NA; d_call: NA
cdr3_nt: TGTGCCACCAGTGACCCTACCCCCGAGCAGCAAGAGACCCAGTACTTC; cdr3_aa: CATSDPTPEQQETQYF; j_call: TRBJ2-5; v_call: TRBV24-1; clone_size: NA; d_call: NA
cdr3_nt: TGCGCCAGCAGCCAACTACTAGCGGGCGATACTAGCACAGATACGCAGTATTTT; cdr3_aa: CASSQLLAGDTSTDTQYF; j_call: TRBJ2-3; v_call: TRBV4-1; clone_size: once; d_call: TRBD2
cdr3_nt: TGTGCCTGCACTGCAGCGGGGGGGCGCAACAATGAGCAGTTCTTC; cdr3_aa: CACTAAGGRNNEQFF; j_call: TRBJ2-1; v_call: TRBV30; clone_size: few; d_call: TRBD2
cdr3_nt: TGTGCCAGCAGTTACGTACTAGGACAGGTCGTCTATGGCTACACCTTC; cdr3_aa: CASSYVLGQVVYGYTF; j_call: TRBJ1-2; v_call: TRBV6-6; clone_size: NA; d_call: TRBD1
cdr3_nt: TGTGCCAGCAGGGGAGAAGGGGGGGCCTTCACAGATACGCAGTATTTT; cdr3_aa: CASRGEGGAFTDTQYF; j_call: TRBJ2-3; v_call: TRBV2; clone_size: NA; d_call: NA
cdr3_nt: TGTGCCAGCAGTGAAGAACTGGGCACAGATACGCAGTATTTT; cdr3_aa: CASSEELGTDTQYF; j_call: TRBJ2-3; v_call: TRBV2; clone_size: few; d_call: NA
cdr3_nt: TGTGCCAGCACCCAACAGAGGACAGGGTGGGACGAGCAGTACTTC; cdr3_aa: CASTQQRTGWDEQYF; j_call: TRBJ2-7; v_call: TRBV11-1; clone_size: NA; d_call: TRBD1
cdr3_nt: TGCGCCAGCAGCTTGGGGGTAGCGGGACCCTACGAGCAGTACTTC; cdr3_aa: CASSLGVAGPYEQYF; j_call: TRBJ2-7; v_call: TRBV5-1; clone_size: NA; d_call: TRBD2
cdr3_nt: TGTGCCACCAGCAGAGTGGGAGCGGGGGAGACCCAGTACTTC; cdr3_aa: CATSRVGAGETQYF; j_call: TRBJ2-5; v_call: TRBV15; clone_size: NA; d_call: TRBD2
cdr3_nt: TGCAGTGAACGGAGACAAGAGACCCAGTACTTC; cdr3_aa: CSERRQETQYF; j_call: TRBJ2-5; v_call: TRBV20-1; clone_size: few; d_call: NA
cdr3_nt: TGTGCCAGCAGTGAAGGGCCCGTACCTAATGGCTACACCTTC; cdr3_aa: CASSEGPVPNGYTF; j_call: TRBJ1-2; v_call: TRBV6-1; clone_size: NA; d_call: NA
cdr3_nt: TGTGCCAGCAGCCGCCGCGGGGGGCCGGTCACAGATACGCAGTATTTT; cdr3_aa: CASSRRGGPVTDTQYF; j_call: TRBJ2-3; v_call: TRBV7-2; clone_size: once; d_call: TRBD2
cdr3_nt: TGTGCCAGCAGTACGGGAGGACAGCCCTATGGCTACACCTTC; cdr3_aa: CASSTGGQPYGYTF; j_call: TRBJ1-2; v_call: TRBV6-5; clone_size: NA; d_call: NA
cdr3_nt: TGTGCCAGCAGCGCAAATGACAGGGAGCCGACCGAAAAACTGTTTTTT; cdr3_aa: CASSANDREPTEKLFF; j_call: TRBJ1-4; v_call: TRBV9; clone_size: NA; d_call: TRBD1
cdr3_nt: TGTGCCAGCAGTCCCCAGGGGTCCCGAAACACCATATATTTT; cdr3_aa: CASSPQGSRNTIYF; j_call: TRBJ1-3; v_call: TRBV6-5; clone_size: NA; d_call: NA
cdr3_nt: TGTGCCAGCAGCTTAGCGTCCCCGAGCTCTGGAAACACCATATATTTT; cdr3_aa: CASSLASPSSGNTIYF; j_call: TRBJ1-3; v_call: TRBV7-8; clone_size: few; d_call: NA
cdr3_nt: TGTGCCAGCAGGAGACAGGTGGGCTACGAGCAGTACTTC; cdr3_aa: CASRRQVGYEQYF; j_call: TRBJ2-7; v_call: TRBV27; clone_size: NA; d_call: NA
cdr3_nt: TGTGCCAGCAGCTTCGGCTACAATGAGCAGTTCTTC; cdr3_aa: CASSFGYNEQFF; j_call: TRBJ2-1; v_call: TRBV12-3/TRBV12-4; clone_size: NA; d_call: NA
cdr3_nt: TGTGCCAGTAGTGGGGGACAGGGGAGTCCATACGAGCAGTACTTC; cdr3_aa: CASSGGQGSPYEQYF; j_call: TRBJ2-7; v_call: TRBV19; clone_size: NA; d_call: TRBD1
cdr3_nt: TGTGCCAGAGGGGGGAATGAGCAGTTCTTC; cdr3_aa: CARGGNEQFF; j_call: TRBJ2-1; v_call: TRBV9; clone_size: NA; d_call: NA
cdr3_nt: TGCGCCAGCAGCCAGGGACAGACTAATGAAAAACTGTTTTTT; cdr3_aa: CASSQGQTNEKLFF; j_call: TRBJ1-4; v_call: TRBV5-1; clone_size: once; d_call: TRBD1
cdr3_nt: TGTGCCAGCAGCCTCAGTAACTCTGGAAACACCATATATTTT; cdr3_aa: CASSLSNSGNTIYF; j_call: TRBJ1-3; v_call: TRBV14; clone_size: NA; d_call: NA
cdr3_nt: TGTGCCACCAGTGATTTGTCACAGGGGCGACATACGCAGTATTTT; cdr3_aa: CATSDLSQGRHTQYF; j_call: TRBJ2-3; v_call: TRBV24-1; clone_size: large; d_call: TRBD1
cdr3_nt: TGTGCCAGCAGTTATAGATATGGCTACACCTTC; cdr3_aa: CASSYRYGYTF; j_call: TRBJ1-2; v_call: TRBV28; clone_size: NA; d_call: NA
cdr3_nt: TGTGCCAGCAGCCACTCAGGGGATAATTCACCCCTCCACTTT; cdr3_aa: CASSHSGDNSPLHF; j_call: TRBJ1-6; v_call: TRBV14; clone_size: NA; d_call: NA
cdr3_nt: TGTGCCAGCAGTTATAGGGGATTCAATCAGCCCCAGCATTTT; cdr3_aa: CASSYRGFNQPQHF; j_call: TRBJ1-5; v_call: TRBV28; clone_size: NA; d_call: NA
cdr3_nt: TGTGCCAGCAGCGTAGATCCCCGTTGGGGGACGAAGGGCGAGCAGTACTTC; cdr3_aa: CASSVDPRWGTKGEQYF; j_call: TRBJ2-7; v_call: TRBV9; clone_size: NA; d_call: NA
cdr3_nt: TGTGCCATAAAAAAAGAGGGGGCCGCCTACGACTATGGCTACACCTTC; cdr3_aa: CAIKKEGAAYDYGYTF; j_call: TRBJ1-2; v_call: TRBV10-3; clone_size: NA; d_call: TRBD1
cdr3_nt: TGTGCCAGCAGTTTTACTAGCTCCTATAATTCACCCCTCCACTTT; cdr3_aa: CASSFTSSYNSPLHF; j_call: TRBJ1-6; v_call: TRBV27; clone_size: NA; d_call: NA
cdr3_nt: TGCGCCAGCAGCTTGCTGGAAGGAAACTATGGCTACACCTTC; cdr3_aa: CASSLLEGNYGYTF; j_call: TRBJ1-2; v_call: TRBV5-1; clone_size: NA; d_call: NA
cdr3_nt: TGCGCCAGCAGCTTTCTAGGGCAGCCGGATGAAAAACTGTTTTTT; cdr3_aa: CASSFLGQPDEKLFF; j_call: TRBJ1-4; v_call: TRBV4-1; clone_size: NA; d_call: NA
cdr3_nt: TGTGCCAGCAGTTACCCGACTCAGGGGCAAGAGACCCAGTACTTC; cdr3_aa: CASSYPTQGQETQYF; j_call: TRBJ2-5; v_call: TRBV6-6; clone_size: NA; d_call: NA
cdr3_nt: TGTGCCAGCAGTGAAACCGGGACAGGGGGCGTCAGGGGAGAGACCCAGTACTTC; cdr3_aa: CASSETGTGGVRGETQYF; j_call: TRBJ2-5; v_call: TRBV25-1; clone_size: NA; d_call: TRBD1
cdr3_nt: TGTGCCAGCAGCTTACAGGGGCCCTACGAGCAGTACTTC; cdr3_aa: CASSLQGPYEQYF; j_call: TRBJ2-7; v_call: TRBV7-2; clone_size: NA; d_call: NA
cdr3_nt: TGTGCCAGCAGCCCCTCCCACGGCAATGAGCAGTTCTTC; cdr3_aa: CASSPSHGNEQFF; j_call: TRBJ2-1; v_call: TRBV11-3; clone_size: NA; d_call: NA